This TCR beta chain was recovered during a study of shared clonotypes between healthy human individuals. Terminally differentiated effector memory CD45RA+ cells were excluded by CCR7 positive selection of CD45RO-negative cells. The CDR3 consists of 16 residues. Trimming took 6 bases from V and 3 from J; bases not matched to a gene: 10. Germline CDR1 and CDR2: SNHLY and FYNNEI. About this clone: What it binds is unknown.

Overall study results and limits: Deeper or shallower sequencing was expected to change how clonotypes are shared among donors. About 5% was the fraction of naive CD4 clonotypes found shared across several donors.

Deep was the level at which the assay was run. Sorted-subset replicate PCRs used 200 to 250 ng DNA, 25,000 to 30,000 T cell genomes. TCRdb keeps only in-frame clones here, not all; method: immunoSEQ multiplex PCR. The table has 1.5 million to 2.5 million clones, roughly 94% seen once. Sequencing was done on a sample of naive CD8+ T cells sorted from blood. The source is a man aged 18 to 29 in good health. This chain links TRBV2 with TRBJ2-3; 9 bases line up with TRBD2. CDR3 amino acids: CASSRLAGVVTDTQYF. The CDR3 bases are TGTGCCAGCAGCCGATTAGCGGGAGTCGTTACAGATACGCAGTATTTT.